The TCR beta chain described here comes from a study of CD4 T cells in relation to SARS-CoV-2 and coronaviruses. The overall study: After roughly 11 days of antigen culture, PBMC TCR beta CDR3s were sequenced.

The V gene lost 6 bases and the J gene lost 2 bases, with 16 bases spanning the gap. CDR1 SNHLY and CDR2 FYNNEI come from the germline V gene. The CDR3 contains 15 residues. Before the COVID-19 pandemic, during about 2010-2018, CD4+ T cells were taken from unexposed donors. CD4+ T cells were isolated from the cells after about ten days of culture. Testing used SARS-CoV-2 S/N and four cold-coronavirus spikes on unexposed-donor CD4+ T cells, cells permitting. Some clones are missing from TCRdb's copy, which holds only in-frame ones; the method was immunoSEQ multiplex PCR. The table lists tens of thousands of clones, 72% of them singletons. Note on this clone: What it recognizes is unknown.

The chain couples TRBV2 to TRBJ2-5; either TRBD1 or TRBD2 may supply D (5 bases each). This clonotype originated in a human donor in good health. Sequencing was carried out using CD4+ T cells from PBMCs, cultured in vitro. The DNA of the CDR3 is TGTGCCAGCAGCAACCCGGAGGCAGGGCAAGAGACCCAGTACTTC. Translation: CASSNPEAGQETQYF.